The 17 T cell receptor beta chains below were found in one sample sequenced in a study of response to subunit inactivated influenza vaccine. MiXCR, applied by TCRdb to the RT-PCR reads, yields one record per CDR3 protein. Of about 700,000 distinct CDR3 sequences in the sample, 14% are singletons; the top ten hold about 7.6%. This material consisted of PBMCs from blood, taken approximately 15 days before vaccination. The receptors were sampled from a man in his fifties who received an inactivated influenza vaccine.

This clonotype was observed at least ten times. This chain joins TRBV29-1 and TRBJ1-1; D might be TRBD1 (5 bases). The V end was cut by 3 bases, the J end by 6 bases, with 14 bases between. The germline gives CDR1 SQVTM, CDR2 ANQGSEA. The CDR3 totals 13 residues. Here the CDR3 DNA reads TGCAGCGTTGACGGGGAGAGGGGCGCTGAAGCTTTCTTT. This encodes CSVDGERGAEAFF.

The chain joins TRBV5-6 to TRBJ2-3, with a tentative D call TRBD2 (5 bases). Germline CDR1 reads SGHDT; CDR2 reads YYEEEE. Trimming removed 2 bases at V and 3 bases at J, with 10 bases between. The CDR3 loop spans 14 amino acids. The CDR3 sequence: CASSFPGWTDTQYF. The CDR3 nucleotides read TGTGCCAGCAGCTTTCCGGGATGGACAGATACGCAGTATTTT. Using reference TRBV5-6 and TRBJ2-3 for the parts outside the CDR3, the full variable domain is DAGVTQSPTHLIKTRGQQVTLRCSPKSGHDTVSWYQQALGQGPQFIFQYYEEEERQRGNFPDRFSGHQFPNYSSELNVNALLLGDSALYLCASSFPGWTDTQYFGPGTRLTVL.

This chain joins TRBV7-9 and TRBJ2-1; 8 bases are shared with TRBD2. This CDR3 spans 16 amino acids. Germline V lookup: CDR1 SEHNR, CDR2 FQNEAQ (reference sequence). V lost 4 bases to trimming and J lost 7 bases; unmatched junction nucleotides: 12. CDR3 nucleotides: TGTGCCAGCAGCTCCACACGGGCTAGCGGGTCTAATGAGCAGTTCTTC. Its translation is CASSSTRASGSNEQFF.

This clonotype was recorded a few times. The chain links TRBV6-4 to TRBJ2-1; tentative D call: TRBD1 (5 bases). Between the trimmed V and J ends, which lost 7 bases and 8 bases, there was a span of 21 bases. Germline V lookup: CDR1 MRHNA, CDR2 SNTAGT. CDR3 length equals 15 residues. The CDR3 sequence: CASKRQFGVLDEQFF. Here the CDR3 DNA reads TGTGCCAGCAAGCGACAGTTTGGGGTCCTGGATGAGCAGTTCTTC.

This clonotype appeared a few times. V gene TRBV20-1 combines with J gene TRBJ1-6; D unresolved. V was cut by 3 bases and J by 6 bases, with 9 bases left in between. Per the germline V gene, CDR1 is DFQATT and CDR2 is SNEGSKA (reference sequence). The CDR3 is made up of 13 amino acids. CDR3 DNA sequence: TGCAGTGCTAGGTTGGAGGGTAATTCACCCCTCCACTTT. Encoded protein: CSARLEGNSPLHF.

V is TRBV12-3 or TRBV12-4 and J is TRBJ2-7; TRBD1 is a possible D gene (6 bases). The CDR3 extends over 11 amino acids. V was pared by 3 bases and J by 9 bases, with 9 bases between. CDR3 sequence (DNA): TGTGCCAGCAGTTTGGGGGCGCGGCAGTACTTC. Protein sequence: CASSLGARQYF.

The V gene is TRBV15, the J gene TRBJ2-1, with 7 bases fitting TRBD1. CDR3 size: 18 residues. Trimming took 6 bases from V and 4 from J; bases not matched to a gene: 18. The germline V gene encodes CDR1 LNHNV and CDR2 YYDKDF (reference sequence). The CDR3 region is CATSSMTVGRGMYNEQFF. CDR3 bases: TGTGCCACCAGTAGTATGACCGTAGGCAGGGGGATGTACAATGAGCAGTTCTTC.

This chain connects TRBV7-9 to TRBJ2-1; perhaps D is TRBD1 or TRBD2 (5 bases each). CDR3 length equals 13 residues. V lost 4 bases to trimming and J lost 9 bases, with 13 bases between them. Germline lookup yields CDR1 SEHNR and CDR2 FQNEAQ (reference sequence). CDR3 in DNA: TGTGCCAGCAGCTCGACAGTACTAGGTGAGCAGTTCTTC. It yields the protein CASSSTVLGEQFF.

Comment on this clonotype: At one of its ends the junction is not consistent with the germline gene, which may arise from a read error. CDR3 nucleotides: TGCTGCAGCTACTCTCCGGGACTAGCGGGCACAGATACGCAGTATTTT. Protein product: CCSYSPGLAGTDTQYF. The chain carries TRBV18 and TRBJ2-3, with 11 bases lining up with TRBD2. Germline V gene lookup returns CDR1 KGHSH and CDR2 LQKENI. The CDR3 has 16 residues.

The chain is built from TRBV6-1 and TRBJ1-2, with D unclear. There are 12 residues in the CDR3. V was shortened by 2 bases and J by 4 bases, with 5 bases between the two germline ends. Germline V gene sequence: CDR1 MNHNS, CDR2 SASEGT. CDR3 in amino acids: CASSEQLYGYTF. The CDR3, as DNA: TGTGCCAGCAGTGAACAGCTCTATGGCTACACCTTC.

V is TRBV6-6 and J is TRBJ2-1; no reliable D call. Trimming pared 2 bases from V and 4 bases from J, leaving 3 bases between. In germline, CDR1 is MNHNY, CDR2 SVGAGI (reference sequence). This CDR3 comprises 12 residues. In DNA form, the CDR3 reads TGTGCCAGCAGTTACACTTACAATGAGCAGTTCTTC. Its translation: CASSYTYNEQFF.

This clonotype has only a few counts. A much bigger clone sits one base away, suggesting this may be a read error. The chain carries TRBV10-2 and TRBJ2-2; D may be TRBD1 or TRBD2 (6 bases each). CDR3 size: 14 residues. Deletions cut 8 bases from V and 3 bases from J, with 13 bases between. Germline values: CDR1 WSHSY, CDR2 SAAADI. The CDR3: CASGTGADTGELFF. In DNA, the CDR3 is TGCGCCAGCGGTACGGGGGCGGACACCGGGGAGCTGTTTTTT.

The chain couples TRBV20-1 to TRBJ2-7; 7 bases match TRBD1. The germline V gene has CDR1 DFQATT and CDR2 SNEGSKA (reference sequence). This CDR3 is 15 amino acids long. Unmatched junction bases numbered 10, after V lost 3 bases and J lost 2 bases. CDR3 in DNA: TGCAGTGCTAGGTCCGGGGACAGTCCTACCTACGAGCAGTACTTC. It is translated as CSARSGDSPTYEQYF.

The rearrangement uses TRBV6-1 and TRBJ1-2; weak D call: TRBD1 (5 bases). This CDR3 comprises 14 residues. The V end lost 3 bases, the J end lost 4 bases, and 12 bases lay between the germline ends. CDR1 and CDR2 (germline): MNHNS, SASEGT. The CDR3 is CASSDQDSSYGYTF. The CDR3 DNA is TGTGCCAGCAGTGACCAAGACAGTTCCTATGGCTACACCTTC.

This clonotype showed up just a few times. This sequence joins TRBV6-1 and TRBJ2-1; D uncertain. Germline lookup yields CDR1 MNHNS and CDR2 SASEGT. The germline V and J ends were trimmed by 6 bases and 1 base, with 13 bases remaining between them. This CDR3 comprises 15 residues. The DNA of the CDR3 is TGTGCCAGCAGCCCCCTTGCTATGTCCTACAATGAGCAGTTCTTC. Translation gives CASSPLAMSYNEQFF.

This clonotype came up a few times. The chain links TRBV4-2 to TRBJ2-5; a weak D match, TRBD2 (5 bases). CDR1 LGHNA and CDR2 YNFKEQ come from the germline V gene. This CDR3 is 15 amino acids long. The germline V and J ends were trimmed by 1 base and 2 bases, with 11 bases remaining between them. The CDR3 protein is CASSQGGADQETQYF. For the CDR3, the DNA is TGTGCCAGCAGCCAAGGGGGAGCAGATCAAGAGACCCAGTACTTC.

Concerning this clonotype itself: One end of the junction does not line up with germline, which may come from a read error. This rearrangement joins TRBV6-6 to TRBJ2-6, with unresolved D. The CDR3 extends over 13 amino acids. The germline V gene encodes CDR1 MNHNY and CDR2 SVGAGI (reference sequence). The CDR3 region is CKSPHSGANVLTF. The CDR3 DNA reads TGCAAGAGTCCCCACTCTGGGGCCAACGTCCTGACTTTC.